These T cell receptor beta chains were read from a single sample in a study of T cell responses to AZD1222 COVID-19 vaccine. The data were produced by immunoSEQ multiplex PCR, yet TCRdb's version contains in-frame clones alone and is incomplete. The table includes approximately 100,000 clones, around 95% detected once. The specimen was peripheral blood, collected on day 0 of AZD1222 vaccination. Receptors were obtained from an adult in good health. Each CDR3 is given with its conserved first and last residue. Each record gives: J gene, V gene, D gene, clone size, CDR3 protein, CDR3 DNA. D genes are given only for firm matches. Clone sizes are given selectively: once, few, many, or a class where the clone is expanded.

j_gene: TRBJ1-2; v_gene: TRBV27; d_gene: -; abundance: once; CDR3aa: CASSLRGTRYGYTF; CDR3nt: TGTGCCAGCAGTCTCCGGGGGACAAGGTATGGCTACACCTTC
j_gene: TRBJ2-7; v_gene: TRBV28; d_gene: TRBD1; abundance: -; CDR3aa: CASSLIVMAGTGGSEQYF; CDR3nt: TGTGCCAGCAGTTTAATAGTTATGGCCGGGACAGGGGGGTCCGAGCAGTACTTC
j_gene: TRBJ2-7; v_gene: TRBV4-1; d_gene: TRBD1; abundance: -; CDR3aa: CASSQHRQGTKYEQYF; CDR3nt: TGCGCCAGCAGCCAACACAGACAGGGGACAAAATACGAGCAGTACTTC
j_gene: TRBJ2-7; v_gene: TRBV12-5; d_gene: TRBD1; abundance: -; CDR3aa: CASGSGQGAAYEQYF; CDR3nt: TGTGCTAGTGGTTCCGGACAGGGGGCGGCCTACGAGCAGTACTTC
j_gene: TRBJ2-3; v_gene: TRBV30; d_gene: -; abundance: -; CDR3aa: CAWIDGFTDTQYF; CDR3nt: TGTGCCTGGATTGACGGCTTCACAGATACGCAGTATTTT
j_gene: TRBJ2-3; v_gene: TRBV10-3; d_gene: TRBD2; abundance: -; CDR3aa: CAIGLREEGLDTQYF; CDR3nt: TGTGCCATCGGGCTGCGGGAGGAGGGTTTGGATACGCAGTATTTT
j_gene: TRBJ1-5; v_gene: TRBV19; d_gene: -; abundance: -; CDR3aa: CASSKLNGAVNQPQHF; CDR3nt: TGTGCCAGTAGTAAACTAAACGGGGCCGTCAATCAGCCCCAGCATTTT
j_gene: TRBJ2-5; v_gene: TRBV5-6; d_gene: -; abundance: -; CDR3aa: CASSKAGTAGRVETQYF; CDR3nt: TGTGCCAGCAGCAAAGCCGGCACGGCGGGACGGGTGGAGACCCAGTACTTC
j_gene: TRBJ1-1; v_gene: TRBV12-3/TRBV12-4; d_gene: -; abundance: -; CDR3aa: CASSNRVAEAFF; CDR3nt: TGTGCCAGCAGTAACAGGGTGGCTGAAGCTTTCTTT
j_gene: TRBJ2-3; v_gene: TRBV27; d_gene: -; abundance: once; CDR3aa: CASSYRASVTDTQYF; CDR3nt: TGTGCCAGCAGTTACAGGGCGTCCGTCACAGATACGCAGTATTTT
j_gene: TRBJ1-1; v_gene: TRBV11-3; d_gene: -; abundance: -; CDR3aa: CASSLQLMNTEAFF; CDR3nt: TGTGCCAGCAGTCTCCAGCTGATGAACACTGAAGCTTTCTTT
j_gene: TRBJ2-1; v_gene: TRBV19; d_gene: -; abundance: -; CDR3aa: CASRADGNYNEQFF; CDR3nt: TGTGCCAGTAGGGCAGACGGCAACTACAATGAGCAGTTCTTC
j_gene: TRBJ2-2; v_gene: TRBV12-3/TRBV12-4; d_gene: -; abundance: -; CDR3aa: CASSLFSGELFF; CDR3nt: TGTGCCAGCAGTTTATTTTCCGGGGAGCTGTTTTTT
j_gene: TRBJ1-1; v_gene: TRBV6-2/TRBV6-3; d_gene: TRBD1; abundance: -; CDR3aa: CASSYLEQGVSEAFF; CDR3nt: TGTGCCAGCAGTTACCTGGAACAGGGGGTTTCTGAAGCTTTCTTT
j_gene: TRBJ2-1; v_gene: TRBV28; d_gene: TRBD2; abundance: -; CDR3aa: CASSSAGVESIEQFF; CDR3nt: TGTGCCAGCAGCTCAGCGGGAGTCGAGTCAATTGAGCAGTTCTTC
j_gene: TRBJ1-4; v_gene: TRBV19; d_gene: -; abundance: -; CDR3aa: CASTQGLLRGEKLFF; CDR3nt: TGTGCCAGTACCCAGGGACTCCTCCGAGGAGAAAAACTGTTTTTT
j_gene: TRBJ1-1; v_gene: TRBV6-5; d_gene: -; abundance: -; CDR3aa: CASSYSRGYHTEAFF; CDR3nt: TGTGCCAGCAGTTACTCACGGGGGTATCACACTGAAGCTTTCTTT
j_gene: TRBJ1-5; v_gene: TRBV7-2; d_gene: TRBD1; abundance: -; CDR3aa: CASSTRQGEQPQHF; CDR3nt: TGTGCCAGCAGCACTCGACAGGGAGAACAGCCCCAGCATTTT
j_gene: TRBJ1-3; v_gene: TRBV28; d_gene: -; abundance: -; CDR3aa: CASSPLVGPSGNTIYF; CDR3nt: TGTGCCAGCAGTCCTCTGGTGGGTCCCTCTGGAAACACCATATATTTT
j_gene: TRBJ1-5; v_gene: TRBV30; d_gene: TRBD1; abundance: -; CDR3aa: CAWSQGQGKQPQHF; CDR3nt: TGTGCCTGGAGTCAAGGACAGGGTAAGCAGCCCCAGCATTTT
j_gene: TRBJ1-2; v_gene: TRBV5-1; d_gene: TRBD1; abundance: -; CDR3aa: CASSLPGQDLSYTF; CDR3nt: TGCGCCAGCAGCCTGCCGGGACAGGATCTTAGCTACACCTTC
j_gene: TRBJ1-2; v_gene: TRBV28; d_gene: TRBD1; abundance: -; CDR3aa: CASSSVQGGNYGYTF; CDR3nt: TGTGCCAGCAGTTCCGTACAGGGGGGGAACTATGGCTACACCTTC
j_gene: TRBJ1-4; v_gene: TRBV2; d_gene: -; abundance: once; CDR3aa: CASSEALRGGKLFF; CDR3nt: TGTGCCAGCAGTGAAGCGCTTCGGGGTGGAAAACTGTTTTTT
j_gene: TRBJ2-2; v_gene: TRBV28; d_gene: TRBD1; abundance: -; CDR3aa: CASSPPGGSNTGELFF; CDR3nt: TGTGCCAGCAGCCCCCCAGGGGGCTCCAACACCGGGGAGCTGTTTTTT
j_gene: TRBJ1-6; v_gene: TRBV27; d_gene: -; abundance: -; CDR3aa: CASSISSYNSPLHF; CDR3nt: TGTGCCAGCAGCATTAGCTCCTATAATTCACCCCTCCACTTT
j_gene: TRBJ2-5; v_gene: TRBV6-5; d_gene: -; abundance: once; CDR3aa: CASSYGAGEEETQYF; CDR3nt: TGTGCCAGCAGTTACGGCGCAGGGGAGGAAGAGACCCAGTACTTC
j_gene: TRBJ1-5; v_gene: TRBV27; d_gene: -; abundance: -; CDR3aa: CASSLILNQPQHF; CDR3nt: TGTGCCAGCAGTTTAATCCTCAATCAGCCCCAGCATTTT
j_gene: TRBJ1-1; v_gene: TRBV19; d_gene: TRBD1; abundance: -; CDR3aa: CASSVIITGGNTEAFF; CDR3nt: TGTGCCAGTAGTGTAATTATTACAGGGGGGAACACTGAAGCTTTCTTT
j_gene: TRBJ1-1; v_gene: TRBV19; d_gene: -; abundance: -; CDR3aa: CASRLGGFSEAFF; CDR3nt: TGTGCCAGTAGGCTGGGAGGTTTTTCTGAAGCTTTCTTT
j_gene: TRBJ1-4; v_gene: TRBV19; d_gene: TRBD1; abundance: -; CDR3aa: CASTRPGTGPGGEKLFF; CDR3nt: TGTGCCAGTACCAGACCGGGGACAGGGCCGGGGGGTGAAAAACTGTTTTTT
j_gene: TRBJ1-1; v_gene: TRBV4-3; d_gene: TRBD1; abundance: -; CDR3aa: CASSQGPGQGTEAFF; CDR3nt: TGCGCCAGCAGCCAAGGACCGGGACAGGGTACTGAAGCTTTCTTT
j_gene: TRBJ2-1; v_gene: TRBV7-6; d_gene: -; abundance: once; CDR3aa: CASSARSEQFF; CDR3nt: TGTGCCAGCAGCGCCCGCAGTGAGCAGTTCTTC
j_gene: TRBJ2-1; v_gene: TRBV24-1; d_gene: TRBD2; abundance: -; CDR3aa: CATSDKLAGGYNEQFF; CDR3nt: TGTGCCACCAGTGACAAACTAGCGGGTGGATACAATGAGCAGTTCTTC
j_gene: TRBJ2-7; v_gene: TRBV4-3; d_gene: -; abundance: -; CDR3aa: CASSQRQYYEQYF; CDR3nt: TGCGCCAGCAGCCAAAGGCAGTACTACGAGCAGTACTTC
j_gene: TRBJ1-1; v_gene: TRBV15; d_gene: TRBD1; abundance: -; CDR3aa: CATSRPGTGNTEAFF; CDR3nt: TGTGCCACCAGCAGACCCGGGACAGGGAACACTGAAGCTTTCTTT
j_gene: TRBJ1-1; v_gene: TRBV9; d_gene: -; abundance: once; CDR3aa: CASSVLVGSEAFF; CDR3nt: TGTGCCAGCAGCGTACTTGTGGGTTCTGAAGCTTTCTTT
j_gene: TRBJ2-1; v_gene: TRBV9; d_gene: -; abundance: once; CDR3aa: CASSVGSGYNEQFF; CDR3nt: TGTGCCAGCAGCGTAGGCAGCGGCTACAATGAGCAGTTCTTC
j_gene: TRBJ2-1; v_gene: TRBV9; d_gene: TRBD2; abundance: -; CDR3aa: CASSVHWGGSYNEQFF; CDR3nt: TGTGCCAGCAGCGTACATTGGGGGGGCTCCTACAATGAGCAGTTCTTC
j_gene: TRBJ2-7; v_gene: TRBV2; d_gene: TRBD2; abundance: -; CDR3aa: CASRPPAGGLEQYF; CDR3nt: TGTGCCAGCAGACCCCCTGCGGGAGGCCTCGAGCAGTACTTC
j_gene: TRBJ2-1; v_gene: TRBV7-9; d_gene: TRBD2; abundance: -; CDR3aa: CASSPAAGVNEQFF; CDR3nt: TGTGCCAGCAGCCCCGCGGCGGGAGTGAATGAGCAGTTCTTC